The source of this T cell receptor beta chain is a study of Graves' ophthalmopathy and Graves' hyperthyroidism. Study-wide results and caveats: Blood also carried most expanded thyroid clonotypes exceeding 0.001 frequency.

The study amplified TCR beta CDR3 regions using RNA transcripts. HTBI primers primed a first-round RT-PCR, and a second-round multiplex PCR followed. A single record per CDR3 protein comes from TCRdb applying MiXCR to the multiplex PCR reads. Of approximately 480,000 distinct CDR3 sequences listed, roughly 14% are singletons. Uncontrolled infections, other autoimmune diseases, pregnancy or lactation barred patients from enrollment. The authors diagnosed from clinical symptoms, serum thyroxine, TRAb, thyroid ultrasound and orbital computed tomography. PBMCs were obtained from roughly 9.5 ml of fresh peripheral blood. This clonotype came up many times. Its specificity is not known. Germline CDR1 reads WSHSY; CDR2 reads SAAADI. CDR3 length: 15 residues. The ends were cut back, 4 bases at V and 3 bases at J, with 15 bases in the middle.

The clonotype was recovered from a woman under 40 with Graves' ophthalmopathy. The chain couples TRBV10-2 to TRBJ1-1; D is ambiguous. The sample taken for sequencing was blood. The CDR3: CASSAVKVGDTEAFF. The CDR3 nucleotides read TGCGCCAGCAGTGCGGTCAAGGTTGGGGACACTGAAGCTTTCTTT.